A single sample gave rise to the 2 T cell receptor beta chains below, sequenced in a study of T cell responses to AZD1222 COVID-19 vaccine. TCRdb's table, derived via immunoSEQ multiplex PCR, lists solely in-frame clones and lacks some. The sample yields over 120,000 clones, about 91% seen once. The source material was peripheral blood, sampled on day 0 of AZD1222 vaccination. The receptors originated from an adult in good health.

The gene calls are TRBV27 and TRBJ2-3; TRBD2 is a possible D gene (7 bases). Germline CDR1 and CDR2: MNHEY and SMNVEV (reference sequence). This CDR3 region has 15 residues. The V end was cut by 1 base, the J end by 5 bases, with 13 bases between. In DNA, the CDR3 is TGTGCCAGCAGTTTATATGGGGGGGCCAGAGATACGCAGTATTTT. Amino acid sequence: CASSLYGGARDTQYF.

This rearrangement joins TRBV27 to TRBJ2-5, with D perhaps matching TRBD1 (6 bases). Germline CDR1 and CDR2: MNHEY and SMNVEV (reference sequence). This CDR3 comprises 16 residues. V was trimmed by 5 bases and J by 5 bases, leaving 21 bases between them. The CDR3 reads CASSPRTAASWETQYF. In nucleotides, the CDR3 is TGTGCCAGCAGTCCCCGGACAGCGGCGAGCTGGGAGACCCAGTACTTC.